This T cell receptor beta chain came from a study of long-term antiretroviral therapy in people with HIV. Whole-study findings and limits: Within the repertoire, clones expanded before ART were dominant at all time points. The blood, collected between the mid-2000s and the late 2010s, was possibly taken under older ART regimens.

The samples comprised about 0.95-11 million cryopreserved PBMC ahead of DNA extraction. This clone was counted once. The antigen is unknown. It was version v3.0 of the immunoSEQ assay that was run at survey level. Profiling relied on immunoSEQ multiplex PCR, and the TCRdb table lists in-frame clones only, not all of them. The sample has over 15,000 clones, approximately 80% seen once. Trimming shortened V by 0 bases and J by 2 bases, and 17 bases separated the two germline ends. The germline CDR1 and CDR2 sequences are MGHRA and YSYEKL. This CDR3 region has 18 residues. The chain joins TRBV4-1 to TRBJ1-5; D might be TRBD1 (5 bases). This sample comprised unsorted PBMCs, obtained 0.3 years after starting antiretroviral therapy. This TCR was sampled from a man between 18 and 35 years old with HIV. The CDR3 protein is CASSQERLREGGNQPQHF. The CDR3 nucleotides read TGCGCCAGCAGCCAAGAACGCCTCAGGGAAGGGGGCAATCAGCCCCAGCATTTT.